The sequence of this TCR beta chain was determined in a study of spatial heterogeneity in lung cancer. Trimming shortened V by 0 bases and J by 7 bases, and 16 bases separated the two germline ends. CDR1 is LGHNA, CDR2 YSLEER, per germline. CDR3 length equals 15 residues. Time point denoted: blood at routine non-recurrence follow-up after resection. Tumor, nontumor lung or frozen PBMC supplied whole RNA that was sequenced unsorted. Via MiXCR, TCRdb re-called the 5' RACE reads, giving one row per CDR3 protein. The table has around 110,000 distinct CDR3 sequences, 9% to 15% seen once. V is TRBV4-3 and J is TRBJ2-7, with D perhaps TRBD1 (8 bases). Specimen: PBMCs, collected at follow-up. This sequence originates from a male donor with early-stage non-small cell lung cancer. CDR3 sequence: CASSQDYRGGREQYF. CDR3 bases: TGCGCCAGCAGCCAAGATTACAGGGGGGGCAGGGAGCAGTACTTC.